This T cell receptor beta chain emerged from a study of blood T cell repertoires in COVID-19 (dated by TCRdb to between 2020 and 2021). Background for the entire study: The collaborator samples originated in the United States, Italy and Spain and spanned the acute and convalescent phases of COVID-19. The prospective study material was composed of cDNA or gDNA derived from T cells, B-cell-depleted T cells, or PBMCs. The dataset comprised deeply sampled blood TCRbeta repertoires from subjects exposed to, actively infected with, or recovered from COVID-19. The repertoires were made available in a free public database intended to serve as a resource for research on the immune response to SARS-CoV-2. The samples were drawn from two sources: the first 160 participants of the ongoing ImmuneRACE study, and 1,000 to 1,500 subjects contributed by 6 global collaborators. The sample metadata nearly always contained a de-identified subject ID, COVID-19 status, age in years and sex. Where available, HLA class I and class II types were taken from metadata supplied by the sample provider and were not determined by assay-based typing. Points the paper makes about the study in general: How much clinical and demographic metadata was included differed by source and by participant, and the metadata was provided uncurated.

A word on this clone: Its antigen remains undetermined. Base qualities are not recorded, but no much larger clone differs from it by a single base.

The germline V gene encodes CDR1 MNHNY and CDR2 SVGAGI (reference sequence). Trimming at the junction amounts to 0 bases on V and 2 bases on J, and the germline ends lie 8 bases apart. The CDR3 has 14 amino acids, counting the end cysteine and phenylalanine. The sequence is cut down to CDR3 DNA, 42 bases in frame from base 1. TCRbeta CDR3 regions were amplified from genomic DNA using the immunoSEQ Assay, a bias-controlled multiplex PCR. From the authors' description of their analysis: Nucleated cell counts per sample were estimated from amplification of reference gene primers within the assay. To quantify the absolute abundance of each unique TCRbeta CDR3 rearrangement, sequence reads were collapsed and filtered. For each sample, productive Simpson clonality was calculated as the square root of Simpson's diversity index over productive rearrangements. The immuneACCESS repertoire file appears here via TCRdb, limited to in-frame rearrangements. These files lack a portion of the clones; in checked studies, under half of the deficit traces to unresolved V genes, and the cause of the others is not known. V and J calls plus clone size are reproduced from that table; the DNA served to infer D and trimming. The sample profile shows 200,000 or so clones; roughly 80% of them were found once. The ten top clones hold around 12% of the sample.

In Seattle, one collaborating source enrolled patients while the infection was active and tracked those patients longitudinally over the course of disease. Whole blood was collected in K2EDTA tubes by collaborating institutions according to the institutions' own protocols. For TCRbeta analysis, collaborator samples were shipped as frozen whole blood, as isolated PBMCs, or as DNA extracted from either sample type. The TCR comes from a woman of 80 years or more with COVID-19, enrolled during active disease. Source material: peripheral blood. The sequence links TRBV6-6 to TRBJ2-7; the D gene identity is not certain. The DNA sequence is TGTGCCAGCAGTTACTCGCAAGGAGCCTACGAGCAGTACTTC. This yields the protein CASSYSQGAYEQYF.